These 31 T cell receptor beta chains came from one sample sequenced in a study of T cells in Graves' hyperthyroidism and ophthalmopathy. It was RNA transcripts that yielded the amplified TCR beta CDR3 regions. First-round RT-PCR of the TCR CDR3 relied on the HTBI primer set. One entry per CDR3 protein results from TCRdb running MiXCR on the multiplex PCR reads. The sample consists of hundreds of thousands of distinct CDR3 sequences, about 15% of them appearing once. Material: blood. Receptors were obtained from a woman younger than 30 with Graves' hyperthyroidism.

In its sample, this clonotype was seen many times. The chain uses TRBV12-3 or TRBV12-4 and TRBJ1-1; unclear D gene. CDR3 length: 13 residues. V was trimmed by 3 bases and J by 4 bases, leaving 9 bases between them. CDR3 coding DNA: TGTGCCAGCAGTTTGGTGAGGACCACTGAAGCTTTCTTT. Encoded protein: CASSLVRTTEAFF.

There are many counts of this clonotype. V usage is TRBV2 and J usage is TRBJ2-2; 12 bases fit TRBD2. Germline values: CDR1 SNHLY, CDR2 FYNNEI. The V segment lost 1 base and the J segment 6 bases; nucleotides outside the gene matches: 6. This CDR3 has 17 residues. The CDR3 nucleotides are TGTGCCAGCAGTGAAGGACTAGCGGGAGTGGGGCCCGGGGAGCTGTTTTTT. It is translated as CASSEGLAGVGPGELFF.

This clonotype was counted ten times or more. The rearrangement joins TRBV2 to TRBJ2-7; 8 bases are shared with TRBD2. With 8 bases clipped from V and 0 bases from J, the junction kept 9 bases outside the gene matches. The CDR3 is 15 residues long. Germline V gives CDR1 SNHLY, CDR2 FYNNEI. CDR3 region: CASAGGGLLSYEQYF. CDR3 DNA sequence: TGTGCCAGCGCAGGCGGGGGGCTACTCTCCTACGAGCAGTACTTC.

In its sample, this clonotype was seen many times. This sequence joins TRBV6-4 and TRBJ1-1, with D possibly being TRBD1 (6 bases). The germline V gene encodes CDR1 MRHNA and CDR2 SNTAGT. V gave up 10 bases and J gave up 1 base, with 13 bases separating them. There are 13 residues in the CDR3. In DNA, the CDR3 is TGTGCCAACACAGGGAGCGAGAACACTGAAGCTTTCTTT. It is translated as CANTGSENTEAFF.

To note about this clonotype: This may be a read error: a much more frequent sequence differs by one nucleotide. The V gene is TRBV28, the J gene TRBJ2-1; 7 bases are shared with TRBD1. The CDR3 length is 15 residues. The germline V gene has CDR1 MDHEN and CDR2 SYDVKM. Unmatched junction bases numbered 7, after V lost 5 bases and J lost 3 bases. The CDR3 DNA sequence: TGTGCCAGCAGTCCACCGGGACAGATCTACAATGAGCAGTTCTTC. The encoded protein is CASSPPGQIYNEQFF.

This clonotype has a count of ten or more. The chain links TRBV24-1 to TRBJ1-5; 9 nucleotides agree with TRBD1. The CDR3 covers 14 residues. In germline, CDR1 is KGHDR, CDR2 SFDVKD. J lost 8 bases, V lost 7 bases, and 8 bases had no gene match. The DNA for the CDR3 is TGTGCCACCAGGGGACAGGGTGAGGCAGAGCCCCAGCATTTT. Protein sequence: CATRGQGEAEPQHF.

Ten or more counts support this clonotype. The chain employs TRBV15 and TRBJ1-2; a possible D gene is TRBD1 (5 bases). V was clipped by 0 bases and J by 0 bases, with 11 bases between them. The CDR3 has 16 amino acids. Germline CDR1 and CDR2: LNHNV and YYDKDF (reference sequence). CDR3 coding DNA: TGTGCCACCAGCAGAGATATCGACAGCTCTAACTATGGCTACACCTTC. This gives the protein CATSRDIDSSNYGYTF.

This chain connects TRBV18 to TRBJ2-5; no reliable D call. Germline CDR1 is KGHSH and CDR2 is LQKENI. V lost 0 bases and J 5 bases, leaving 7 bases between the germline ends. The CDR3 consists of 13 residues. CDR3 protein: CASSPPGDETQYF. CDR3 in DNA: TGTGCCAGCTCACCACCAGGAGACGAGACCCAGTACTTC.

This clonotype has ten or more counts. The CDR3 DNA reads TGTGCTAGTGGTTTGGTAGTCAACAGGGCCTCCTACGAGCAGTACTTC. Translated: CASGLVVNRASYEQYF. The rearrangement links TRBV12-5 to TRBJ2-7; perhaps TRBD1 as D (6 bases). Trimming left V 0 bases short and J 0 bases short, with 12 bases between. Germline V gives CDR1 LGHNT, CDR2 FRNRAP. This CDR3 region has 16 residues.

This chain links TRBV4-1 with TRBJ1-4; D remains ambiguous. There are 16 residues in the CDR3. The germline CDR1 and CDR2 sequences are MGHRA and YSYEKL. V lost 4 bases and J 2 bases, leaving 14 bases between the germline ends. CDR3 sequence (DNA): TGCGCCAGCAGCCGAGGAGGGCAAGGGACTAATGAAAAACTGTTTTTT. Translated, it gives CASSRGGQGTNEKLFF.

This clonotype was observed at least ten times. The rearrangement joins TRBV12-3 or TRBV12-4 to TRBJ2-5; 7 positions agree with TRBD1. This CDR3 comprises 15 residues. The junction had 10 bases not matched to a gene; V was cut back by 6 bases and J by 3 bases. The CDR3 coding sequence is TGTGCCAGCAGCCTACAGGGGAAAGGCAAAGAGACCCAGTACTTC. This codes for CASSLQGKGKETQYF.

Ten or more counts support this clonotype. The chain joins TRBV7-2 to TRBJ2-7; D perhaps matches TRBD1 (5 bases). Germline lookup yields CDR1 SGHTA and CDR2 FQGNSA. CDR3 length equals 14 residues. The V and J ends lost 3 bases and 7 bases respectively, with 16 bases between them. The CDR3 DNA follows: TGTGCCAGCAGCTTTTTTGTTCCCAGGGTGGAGCAGTACTTC. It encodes CASSFFVPRVEQYF.

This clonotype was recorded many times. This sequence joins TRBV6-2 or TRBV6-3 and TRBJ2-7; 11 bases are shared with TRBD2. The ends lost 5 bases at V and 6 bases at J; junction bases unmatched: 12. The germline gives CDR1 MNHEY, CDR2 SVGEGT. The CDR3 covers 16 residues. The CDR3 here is CASSQLAGGPPTEQYF. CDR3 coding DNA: TGTGCCAGCAGTCAATTAGCGGGAGGGCCCCCAACCGAGCAGTACTTC.

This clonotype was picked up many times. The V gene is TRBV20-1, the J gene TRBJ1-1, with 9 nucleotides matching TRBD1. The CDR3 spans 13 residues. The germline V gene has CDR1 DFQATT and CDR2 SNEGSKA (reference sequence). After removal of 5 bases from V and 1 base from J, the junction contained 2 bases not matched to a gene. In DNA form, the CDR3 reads TGCAGTGCTCGGACAGGGGCGAACACTGAAGCTTTCTTT. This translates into CSARTGANTEAFF.

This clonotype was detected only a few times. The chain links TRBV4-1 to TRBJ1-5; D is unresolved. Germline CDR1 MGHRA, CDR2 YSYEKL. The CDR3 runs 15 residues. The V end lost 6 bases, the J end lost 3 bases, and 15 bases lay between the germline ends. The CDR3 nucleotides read TGCGCCAGCAGTCAATTATTGGGCAACAATCAGCCCCAGCATTTT. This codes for CASSQLLGNNQPQHF.

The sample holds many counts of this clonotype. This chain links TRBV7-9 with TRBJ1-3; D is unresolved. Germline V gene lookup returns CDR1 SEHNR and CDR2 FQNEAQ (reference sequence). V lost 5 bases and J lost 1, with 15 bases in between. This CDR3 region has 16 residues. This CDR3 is CASSPVQDLSGNTIYF. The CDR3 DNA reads TGTGCCAGCAGCCCGGTCCAGGACCTTTCTGGAAACACCATATATTTT.

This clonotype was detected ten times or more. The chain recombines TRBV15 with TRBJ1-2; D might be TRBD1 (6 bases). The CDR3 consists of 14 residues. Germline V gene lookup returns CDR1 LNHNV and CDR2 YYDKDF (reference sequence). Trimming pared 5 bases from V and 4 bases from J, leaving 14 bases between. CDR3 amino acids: CATSGQQGSYGYTF. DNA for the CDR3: TGTGCCACCAGCGGCCAACAGGGTAGCTATGGCTACACCTTC.

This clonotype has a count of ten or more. The CDR3, as DNA: TGTGCCAGCAGCTTAAATGGCGGGCCGCCCAGGGATACGCAGTATTTT. Its translation: CASSLNGGPPRDTQYF. V usage is TRBV11-2 and J usage is TRBJ2-3, with TRBD2 as a possible D gene (5 bases). V lost 2 bases, J lost 6 bases, and 18 bases lay in between. Germline CDR1 is SGHAT and CDR2 is FQNNGV. This CDR3 is 16 amino acids long. Combining the CDR3 with reference TRBV11-2 and TRBJ2-3 gives the whole variable domain EAGVAQSPRYKIIEKRQSVAFWCNPISGHATLYWYQQILGQGPKLLIQFQNNGVVDDSQLPKDRFSAERLKGVDSTLKIQPAKLEDSAVYLCASSLNGGPPRDTQYFGPGTRLTVL.

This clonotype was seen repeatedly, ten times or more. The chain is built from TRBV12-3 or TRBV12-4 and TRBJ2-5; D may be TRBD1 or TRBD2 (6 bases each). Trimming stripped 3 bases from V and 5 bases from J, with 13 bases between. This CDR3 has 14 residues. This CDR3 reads CASSFTGTRETQYF. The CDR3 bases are TGTGCCAGCAGTTTTACAGGGACTCGCGAGACCCAGTACTTC.

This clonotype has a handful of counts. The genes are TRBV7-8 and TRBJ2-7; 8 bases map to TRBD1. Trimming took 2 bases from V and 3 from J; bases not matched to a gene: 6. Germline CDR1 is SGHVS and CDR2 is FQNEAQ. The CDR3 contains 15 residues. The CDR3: CASSLTGQGFYEQYF. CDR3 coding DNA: TGTGCCAGCAGCTTAACCGGACAGGGCTTCTACGAGCAGTACTTC.

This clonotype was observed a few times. CDR3 sequence (DNA): TGTGCCAGCAGCTGGCTTGAGGGTGCCTCCGGGGAGCTGTTTTTT. As protein: CASSWLEGASGELFF. The chain couples TRBV7-6 to TRBJ2-2, with D perhaps matching TRBD2 (5 bases). This CDR3 is built from 15 residues. The germline V gene has CDR1 SGHVS and CDR2 FNYEAQ. Deletions cut 4 bases from V and 6 bases from J, with 15 bases between.

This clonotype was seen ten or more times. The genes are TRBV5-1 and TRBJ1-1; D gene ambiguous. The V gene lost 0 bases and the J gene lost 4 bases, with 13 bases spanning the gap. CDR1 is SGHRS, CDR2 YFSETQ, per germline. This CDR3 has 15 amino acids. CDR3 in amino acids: CASSLDGDSGTEAFF. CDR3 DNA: TGCGCCAGCAGCTTGGATGGGGATAGTGGCACTGAAGCTTTCTTT.

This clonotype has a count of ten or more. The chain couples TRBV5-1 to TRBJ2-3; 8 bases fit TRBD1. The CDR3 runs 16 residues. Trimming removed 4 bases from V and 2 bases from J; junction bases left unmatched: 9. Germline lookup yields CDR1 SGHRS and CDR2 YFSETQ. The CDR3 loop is CASSDGQGSDTDTQYF. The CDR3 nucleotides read TGCGCCAGCAGCGACGGACAGGGAAGTGACACAGATACGCAGTATTTT.

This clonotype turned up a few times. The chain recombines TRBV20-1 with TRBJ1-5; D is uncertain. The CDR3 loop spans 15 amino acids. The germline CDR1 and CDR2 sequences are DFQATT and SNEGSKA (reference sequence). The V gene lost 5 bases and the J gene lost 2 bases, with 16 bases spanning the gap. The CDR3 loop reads CSALDRTNGNQPQHF. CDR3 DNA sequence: TGCAGTGCTTTGGACCGAACGAACGGCAATCAGCCCCAGCATTTT.

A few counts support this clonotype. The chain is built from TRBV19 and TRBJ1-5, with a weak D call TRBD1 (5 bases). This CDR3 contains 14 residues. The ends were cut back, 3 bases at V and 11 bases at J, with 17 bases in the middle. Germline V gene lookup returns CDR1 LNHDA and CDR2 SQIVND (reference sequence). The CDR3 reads CASSIGRDVEAQHF. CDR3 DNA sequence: TGTGCCAGTAGTATTGGCAGGGACGTCGAAGCCCAGCATTTT.

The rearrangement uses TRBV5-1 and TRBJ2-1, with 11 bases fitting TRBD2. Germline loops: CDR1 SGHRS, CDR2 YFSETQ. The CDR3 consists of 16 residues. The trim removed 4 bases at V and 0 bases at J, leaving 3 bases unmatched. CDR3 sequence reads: CASSLTSGNSYNEQFF. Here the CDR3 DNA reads TGCGCCAGCAGCCTGACTAGCGGGAACTCCTACAATGAGCAGTTCTTC.

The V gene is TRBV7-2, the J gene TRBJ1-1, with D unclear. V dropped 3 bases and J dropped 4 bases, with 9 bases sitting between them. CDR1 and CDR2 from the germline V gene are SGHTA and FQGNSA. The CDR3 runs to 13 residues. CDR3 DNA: TGTGCCAGCAGCTTGTACTTGCGCACTGAAGCTTTCTTT. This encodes CASSLYLRTEAFF.

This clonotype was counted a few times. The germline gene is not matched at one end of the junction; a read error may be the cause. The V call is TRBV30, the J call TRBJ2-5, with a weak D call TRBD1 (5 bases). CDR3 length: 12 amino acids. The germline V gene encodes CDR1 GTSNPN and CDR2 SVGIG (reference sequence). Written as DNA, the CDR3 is TGTGCCCGGAGTACCAGGGCGCAGACCCAGTACTTC. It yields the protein CARSTRAQTQYF.

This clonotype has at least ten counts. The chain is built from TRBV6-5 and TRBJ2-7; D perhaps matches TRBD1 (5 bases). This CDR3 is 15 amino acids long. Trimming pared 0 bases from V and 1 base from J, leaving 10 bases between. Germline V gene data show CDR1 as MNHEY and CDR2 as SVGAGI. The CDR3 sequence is CASSYSWTLSYEQYF. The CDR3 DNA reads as TGTGCCAGCAGTTACTCTTGGACATTATCCTACGAGCAGTACTTC.

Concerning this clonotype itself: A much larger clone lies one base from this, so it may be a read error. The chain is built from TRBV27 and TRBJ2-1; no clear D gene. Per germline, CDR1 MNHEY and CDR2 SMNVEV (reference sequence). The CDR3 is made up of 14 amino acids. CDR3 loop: CASSRIGTYDEQFF. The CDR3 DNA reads TGTGCCAGCAGTCGCATTGGAACCTACGATGAGCAGTTCTTC.

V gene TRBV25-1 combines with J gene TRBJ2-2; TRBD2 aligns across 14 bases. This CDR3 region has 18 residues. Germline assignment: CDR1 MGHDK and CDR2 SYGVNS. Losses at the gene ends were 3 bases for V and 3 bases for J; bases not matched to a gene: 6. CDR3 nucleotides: TGTGCCAGCAGTGATTACGGACTAGCGGGGGGACACACCGGGGAGCTGTTTTTT. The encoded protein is CASSDYGLAGGHTGELFF.